The next 14 T cell receptor beta chains were all read from a single sample in a study of T cells in Graves' hyperthyroidism and ophthalmopathy. RNA transcripts were the template for amplifying TCR beta CDR3 regions. First-round RT-PCR of the TCR CDR3 relied on the HTBI primer set. Via MiXCR, TCRdb re-called the multiplex PCR reads, giving one row per CDR3 protein. The table includes about 840,000 distinct CDR3 sequences, 35% to 45% detected once. The sequencing input was blood. The receptors stem from a man younger than 30 with Graves' hyperthyroidism.

The V and J genes are TRBV12-3 or TRBV12-4 and TRBJ1-1; D gene ambiguous. V lost 7 bases, J lost 1 base, and 13 bases lay in between. This CDR3 has 14 amino acids. CDR3 DNA: TGTGCCAGCACTAGCTTGGAGACGAACACTGAAGCTTTCTTT. The encoded protein is CASTSLETNTEAFF.

Remarks on this clonotype: Given a much more abundant clone one base away, this may be a read error. The CDR3 DNA follows: TGTGCTAGCAGCCCCCTGGGACCCCAAGAGACCCAGTACTTC. It yields the protein CASSPLGPQETQYF. The V gene is TRBV7-7, the J gene TRBJ2-5, with D perhaps TRBD1 or TRBD2 (5 bases each). This CDR3 spans 14 amino acids. Germline V gene sequence: CDR1 SSHAT, CDR2 FNYEAQ (reference sequence). The full variable domain, completed using reference TRBV7-7 and TRBJ2-5, is GAGVSQSPRYKVTKRGQDVTLRCDPISSHATLYWYQQALGQGPEFLTYFNYEAQPDKSGLPSDRFSAERPEGSISTLTIQRTEQRDSAMYRCASSPLGPQETQYFGPGTRLLVL.

V and J are TRBV10-3 and TRBJ2-7, with D perhaps assigned TRBD1 or TRBD2 (5 bases each). The CDR3 length is 15 residues. V dropped 4 bases and J dropped 0 bases, with 13 bases sitting between them. Germline-derived CDR1 and CDR2 are ENHRY and SYGVKD. The CDR3 sequence: CAISGPGTDSYEQYF. CDR3 sequence (DNA): TGTGCCATCAGTGGCCCCGGGACGGACTCCTACGAGCAGTACTTC.

This clonotype was counted many times. This chain uses TRBV19 with TRBJ1-3; TRBD1 matches at 7 bases. The CDR3 is made up of 16 amino acids. Germline V gives CDR1 LNHDA, CDR2 SQIVND (reference sequence). The J segment lost 0 bases and the V segment lost 7 bases, leaving 9 bases of the junction unmatched. The CDR3 DNA follows: TGTGCCAGTAACTACGGGACAGCGAGCTCTGGAAACACCATATATTTT. Translated, it gives CASNYGTASSGNTIYF.

This clonotype was found many times. The chain employs TRBV7-2 and TRBJ1-5; D not certain. This CDR3 contains 15 residues. The V end was cut by 2 bases, the J end by 0 bases, with 8 bases between. From germline, CDR1 is SGHTA and CDR2 FQGNSA. The CDR3 DNA follows: TGTGCCAGCAGCTTAATGTGGAATAGCAATCAGCCCCAGCATTTT. This translates into CASSLMWNSNQPQHF. Drawing the rest from reference TRBV7-2 and TRBJ1-5, the complete variable domain is GAGVSQSPSNKVTEKGKDVELRCDPISGHTALYWYRQSLGQGLEFLIYFQGNSAPDKSGLPSDRFSAERTGGSVSTLTIQRTQQEDSAVYLCASSLMWNSNQPQHFGDGTRLSIL.

To note about this clonotype: A much larger clone differs from this one at a single base, so this may be a read error. The chain uses TRBV7-3 and TRBJ2-5; D tentatively reads TRBD1 or TRBD2 (7 bases each). The germline V gene encodes CDR1 SGHTA and CDR2 FQGTGA. The CDR3 loop spans 14 amino acids. CDR3 sequence (DNA): TGTGCCAGCAGCCAGGGGGGGAGCGGGGAGATCCAGTACTTC. It specifies CASSQGGSGEIQYF.

This sequence joins TRBV29-1 and TRBJ1-1; a weak D match, TRBD1 (6 bases). Germline loops: CDR1 SQVTM, CDR2 ANQGSEA. This CDR3 has 14 residues. V gave up 8 bases and J gave up 1 base, with 17 bases separating them. The CDR3 nucleotides read TGCAGCTCTTCTGGAGGAGGGGGGAACACTGAAGCTTTCTTT. This translates into CSSSGGGGNTEAFF.

This clonotype was counted many times. This rearrangement joins TRBV20-1 to TRBJ1-1; D is unclear. The V gene lost 0 bases and the J gene lost 3 bases, with 5 bases spanning the gap. This CDR3 spans 12 amino acids. Germline CDR1 and CDR2: DFQATT and SNEGSKA (reference sequence). CDR3 amino acids: CSARDEYTEAFF. CDR3 bases: TGCAGTGCTAGAGATGAGTACACTGAAGCTTTCTTT.

The chain couples TRBV15 to TRBJ2-5, with 10 positions matching TRBD1. The CDR3 spans 15 residues. Germline assignment: CDR1 LNHNV and CDR2 YYDKDF (reference sequence). Trimming removed 5 bases from V and 3 bases from J; junction bases left unmatched: 6. The CDR3, as DNA: TGTGCCACCAGCGGCGACAGGGGGCGGGAAGAGACCCAGTACTTC. The encoded protein is CATSGDRGREETQYF.

The chain links TRBV10-3 to TRBJ2-2; D is possibly TRBD1 (7 bases). Per the germline V gene, CDR1 is ENHRY and CDR2 is SYGVKD. The V gene lost 11 bases and the J gene lost 4 bases, with 14 bases spanning the gap. The CDR3 runs to 13 residues. In DNA, the CDR3 is TGTGCCGGGCGGGACAGCCCCACCGGGGAGCTGTTTTTT. Protein product: CAGRDSPTGELFF.

The table lists this clonotype with a few counts. This chain connects TRBV7-8 to TRBJ1-5, with TRBD1 matching 10 bases. The CDR3 length is 14 residues. CDR1 is SGHVS and CDR2 is FQNEAQ in the germline V gene. The trim removed 5 bases at V and 9 bases at J, leaving 7 bases unmatched. CDR3 DNA: TGTGCCAGCAGCGAGGGGACAGGGGATTCGCCCCAGCATTTT. Its translation is CASSEGTGDSPQHF.

The table lists this clonotype with a few counts. The chain carries TRBV7-2 and TRBJ2-7, with D perhaps TRBD1 or TRBD2 (5 bases each). The CDR3 sequence is 13 residues long. Germline CDR1 is SGHTA and CDR2 is FQGNSA. Trimming took 5 bases from V and 9 from J, leaving 17 bases between them. Here the CDR3 reads CASSPQRGAVQYF. CDR3 nucleotide sequence: TGTGCCAGCAGCCCGCAGAGGGGAGCGGTGCAGTACTTC.

The rearrangement joins TRBV5-1 to TRBJ1-1; perhaps TRBD1 as D (5 bases). Germline V CDR1 and CDR2: SGHRS, YFSETQ. The V end lost 0 bases, the J end lost 5 bases, and 20 bases lay between the germline ends. CDR3 length: 17 residues. The CDR3 nucleotides read TGCGCCAGCAGCTTGGCTTATAGGCAGGGTTACGGAACTGAAGCTTTCTTT. Its protein is CASSLAYRQGYGTEAFF.

This clonotype was counted only a few times. The genes are TRBV7-9 and TRBJ1-1; 12 bases fit TRBD1. V lost 5 bases to trimming and J lost 2 bases; unmatched junction nucleotides: 9. Germline CDR1 reads SEHNR; CDR2 reads FQNEAQ (reference sequence). The length of the CDR3 is 17 residues. The CDR3 sequence: CASSQITGTGGNTEAFF. The CDR3 coding sequence is TGTGCCAGCAGCCAGATAACCGGGACAGGGGGCAACACTGAAGCTTTCTTT.